A single sample is the source of the 20 T cell receptor beta chains below, sequenced in a study of blood T cell repertoires in COVID-19. Clones were sequenced by immunoSEQ multiplex PCR, and TCRdb holds only the in-frame ones, with some missing. The sample consists of 300,000 to 350,000 clones, around 85% of them appearing once. Sequenced material: PBMCs or T cells enriched from blood (not recorded which). The receptors here all came from a man aged 30-40 years who had recovered from COVID-19.

The chain couples TRBV5-4 to TRBJ2-2; unclear D gene. Trimming left V 0 bases short and J 5 bases short, with 11 bases between. Germline V gene lookup returns CDR1 SGHNT and CDR2 YYREEE (reference sequence). The CDR3 length is 15 residues. CDR3 residues: CASSLGQATTGELFF. CDR3 sequence (DNA): TGTGCCAGCAGCTTGGGCCAGGCCACAACCGGGGAGCTGTTTTTT. Full variable domain (rest looked up from reference TRBV5-4 and TRBJ2-2): ETGVTQSPTHLIKTRGQQVTLRCSSQSGHNTVSWYQQALGQGPQFIFQYYREEENGRGNFPPRFSGLQFPNYSSELNVNALELDDSALYLCASSLGQATTGELFFGEGSRLTVL.

The chain carries TRBV7-2 and TRBJ1-1, with 9 nucleotides matching TRBD1. Per the germline V gene, CDR1 is SGHTA and CDR2 is FQGNSA. This CDR3 comprises 18 residues. Trimming at V came to 5 bases and at J to 1 base, leaving 14 bases not matched to a gene. CDR3 DNA sequence: TGTGCCAGCAGCCTACCTGCGCGGGACAGGGCGAAGAACACTGAAGCTTTCTTT. It is translated as CASSLPARDRAKNTEAFF.

The gene calls are TRBV11-2 and TRBJ1-2; TRBD1 might be the D (6 bases). Deletions cut 5 bases from V and 6 bases from J, with 13 bases between. The length of the CDR3 is 13 residues. Germline values: CDR1 SGHAT, CDR2 FQNNGV. The CDR3 protein is CASSKGQFDGYTF. CDR3 DNA: TGTGCCAGCAGCAAAGGACAGTTCGATGGCTACACCTTC.

DNA of the CDR3: TGTGCCAGCAGCCCATTCCCGGGGAGCGGGCAGCCCCAGCATTTT. Translation: CASSPFPGSGQPQHF. V usage is TRBV7-2 and J usage is TRBJ1-5, with no clear D. This CDR3 is 15 amino acids long. Looked up from germline, CDR1 is SGHTA and CDR2 is FQGNSA. Trimming removed 5 bases at V and 7 bases at J, with 18 bases between.

V gene TRBV24-1 combines with J gene TRBJ2-5; 8 positions match TRBD2. Germline trimming cut 4 bases from V and 2 bases from J; bases unmatched to any gene: 8. Germline CDR1 reads KGHDR; CDR2 reads SFDVKD. The CDR3 runs to 16 residues. CDR3 sequence: CATSDPRGGGQETQYF. CDR3 DNA: TGTGCCACCAGTGACCCACGGGGGGGCGGACAAGAGACCCAGTACTTC.

This rearrangement joins TRBV29-1 to TRBJ1-4; tentative D call: TRBD1 (5 bases). V shed 4 bases and J shed 4 bases, with 16 bases lying between them. There are 15 residues in the CDR3. The germline V gene has CDR1 SQVTM and CDR2 ANQGSEA. Here the CDR3 DNA reads TGCAGCGTTGGAGGCCAGGGCATCAGTAATGAAAAACTGTTTTTT. It specifies CSVGGQGISNEKLFF.

The CDR3 here is CASSLGLAIDTQYF. The CDR3 nucleotides read TGTGCCAGCAGCTTAGGGCTAGCAATAGATACGCAGTATTTT. The chain couples TRBV13 to TRBJ2-3; weak D call: TRBD2 (5 bases). The CDR3 totals 14 residues. V gave up 0 bases and J gave up 5 bases, with 9 bases separating them. Germline V gives CDR1 PRHDT, CDR2 FYEKMQ (reference sequence).

On this clone itself: Other nucleotide sequences from this sample produce the same CDR3. The genes are TRBV27 and TRBJ2-7; possibly TRBD1 for D (5 bases). CDR3 length equals 13 residues. The V and J ends lost 4 bases and 2 bases respectively, with 9 bases between them. From germline, CDR1 is MNHEY and CDR2 SMNVEV (reference sequence). CDR3: CASSYQGTYEQYF. CDR3 bases: TGTGCCAGCAGTTACCAGGGTACCTACGAGCAGTACTTC.

V usage is TRBV30 and J usage is TRBJ2-1; 13 bases match TRBD2. The CDR3 is made up of 18 amino acids. The trim removed 0 bases at V and 5 bases at J, leaving 10 bases unmatched. Germline V gene sequence: CDR1 GTSNPN, CDR2 SVGIG (reference sequence). CDR3 DNA: TGTGCCTGGAGTGTAACTAGCGGGGGGGCCCGGGGAAACAATGAGCAGTTCTTC. Amino acid sequence: CAWSVTSGGARGNNEQFF.

V is TRBV30 and J is TRBJ1-6; D unclear. The CDR3 covers 14 residues. Trimming stripped 4 bases from V and 5 bases from J, with 12 bases between. Germline CDR1 is GTSNPN and CDR2 is SVGIG (reference sequence). CDR3 DNA sequence: TGTGCCTGGACGCCTTGGGCAGATAATTCACCCCTCCACTTT. It codes for CAWTPWADNSPLHF.

This clone came up once. This chain links TRBV5-1 with TRBJ1-3; D remains ambiguous. The CDR3 has 17 amino acids. Germline lookup yields CDR1 SGHRS and CDR2 YFSETQ. Trimming took off 3 bases at V and 0 bases at J, with 16 bases between the two ends. The CDR3 bases are TGCGCCAGCAGCTCCCTTCGTGGAGGGAGCTCTGGAAACACCATATATTTT. This translates into CASSSLRGGSSGNTIYF.

The chain carries TRBV29-1 and TRBJ2-1, with TRBD2 matching over 7 bases. V was clipped by 0 bases and J by 4 bases; unmatched bases: 6. The germline gives CDR1 SQVTM, CDR2 ANQGSEA. The CDR3 length is 15 residues. The CDR3 region is CSVEELGSGYNEQFF. CDR3 DNA: TGCAGCGTTGAAGAGCTGGGTAGCGGGTACAATGAGCAGTTCTTC.

The V call is TRBV6-5, the J call TRBJ1-4, with 8 bases aligning to TRBD1. Losses at the gene ends were 6 bases for V and 5 bases for J; bases not matched to a gene: 8. This CDR3 contains 15 residues. From germline, CDR1 is MNHEY and CDR2 SVGAGI. The CDR3 region has the DNA TGTGCCAGCAGCCGCGATACAGGGGGGAATGAAAAACTGTTTTTT. Translated, it gives CASSRDTGGNEKLFF.

The rearrangement links TRBV5-3 to TRBJ2-7, with TRBD1 matching over 7 bases. TRBV5-3 is labeled an ORF, and its function is uncertain. V was clipped by 4 bases and J by 1 base; unmatched bases: 11. The CDR3 has 16 amino acids. The CDR3 coding sequence is TGTGCCAGAAGCCCTAGACCCCCGGGACAGTCCTACGAGCAGTACTTC. It translates to CARSPRPPGQSYEQYF.

V is TRBV7-2 and J is TRBJ2-7, with a weak D call TRBD1 (6 bases). The length of the CDR3 is 13 residues. V shed 4 bases and J shed 8 bases, with 15 bases lying between them. Germline V CDR1 and CDR2: SGHTA, FQGNSA. The CDR3 loop is CASSSVRQDQQYF. The CDR3 nucleotides are TGTGCCAGCAGCTCCGTCAGACAGGATCAGCAGTACTTC.

The V and J genes are TRBV5-1 and TRBJ2-2, with 10 nucleotides matching TRBD1. The CDR3 covers 17 residues. From germline, CDR1 is SGHRS and CDR2 YFSETQ. V lost 4 bases and J lost 6; bases outside the gene matches: 12. CDR3 bases: TGCGCCAGCAGCAGCGCCCGGGACAGGGGAGTGGCCGGGGAGCTGTTTTTT. It specifies CASSSARDRGVAGELFF.

The V gene is TRBV13, the J gene TRBJ1-2; no clear D gene. In germline, CDR1 is PRHDT, CDR2 FYEKMQ (reference sequence). CDR3 size: 14 residues. Trimming left V 0 bases short and J 4 bases short, with 9 bases between. This CDR3 is CASSLGRKSYGYTF. DNA of the CDR3: TGTGCCAGCAGCTTAGGCAGGAAATCCTATGGCTACACCTTC.

The chain couples TRBV7-3 to TRBJ1-6, with a possible D match to TRBD1 (6 bases). Germline lookup yields CDR1 SGHTA and CDR2 FQGTGA. The CDR3 runs to 13 residues. V was trimmed by 4 bases and J by 7 bases, leaving 8 bases between them. CDR3 residues: CASSSDRNSPLHF. CDR3 DNA sequence: TGTGCCAGCAGCTCCGACAGGAATTCACCCCTCCACTTT.

The chain uses TRBV6-2 or TRBV6-3 and TRBJ2-1; 9 positions agree with TRBD2. Per the germline V gene, CDR1 is MNHEY and CDR2 is SVGEGT. The CDR3 is made up of 15 amino acids. V gave up 4 bases and J gave up 3 bases; unmatched junction bases: 4. CDR3 in amino acids: CASSWGGGDYNEQFF. For the CDR3, the DNA is TGTGCCAGCAGTTGGGGCGGGGGGGACTACAATGAGCAGTTCTTC.

The V call is TRBV27, the J call TRBJ1-6, with unresolved D. CDR1 is MNHEY and CDR2 is SMNVEV in the germline V gene (reference sequence). V was pared by 6 bases and J by 0 bases, with 9 bases between. The length of the CDR3 is 15 residues. The CDR3 reads CASRSPTSYNSPLHF. CDR3 sequence (DNA): TGTGCCAGCAGGAGCCCAACCTCCTATAATTCACCCCTCCACTTT.